The rows below give T cell receptor beta chains drawn from one sample of a study of blood T cell repertoires in COVID-19. The assay was immunoSEQ multiplex PCR, and TCRdb's table has in-frame clones only and misses some. This table has roughly 38,000 clones, about 85% appearing once. Sequenced material: peripheral blood. These receptor sequences come from a man between 60 and 75 years old with COVID-19, enrolled during active disease. Each CDR3 is given with its conserved first and last residue. Each record gives: D gene, V gene, J gene, CDR3 protein. D genes are given only for firm matches.

>.|TRBV5-5|TRBJ2-5
CASSPQGLETQYF
>TRBD1|TRBV5-1|TRBJ2-7
CASSLGDRTSSYEQYF
>TRBD1|TRBV30|TRBJ1-5
CAWNRQGGNQPQHF
>TRBD1|TRBV29-1|TRBJ2-1
CSGSYRDRDNEQFF
>.|TRBV5-6|TRBJ2-7
CASSSDTTSSYEQYF
>TRBD1|TRBV10-3|TRBJ2-2
CAIGQAGELFF
>.|TRBV6-1|TRBJ1-6
CASSVQGSSYNSPLHF
>.|TRBV30|TRBJ1-5
CAWSTNYRSQPQHF
>.|TRBV11-2|TRBJ1-1
CASSLDPSGNTEAFF
>TRBD2|TRBV5-1|TRBJ2-2
CASSLGLAGEFTGELFF
>TRBD1|TRBV12-5|TRBJ2-3
CASGRIQGSTDTQYF
>TRBD2|TRBV19|TRBJ2-7
CASSPTRTSGSYEQYF
>TRBD1|TRBV28|TRBJ1-4
CASSSGQGGEKLFF
>.|TRBV7-9|TRBJ1-1
CASSFGTKNTEAFF
>.|TRBV2|TRBJ2-1
CASSLTALYNEQFF
>.|TRBV6-6|TRBJ2-3
CASSSGQTSTDTQYF
>TRBD1|TRBV6-5|TRBJ1-2
CASSYSGTGAYGYTF
>.|TRBV29-1|TRBJ1-2
CSALQGIYGYTF
>.|TRBV3-1/TRBV3-2|TRBJ1-2
CASSQAYRVPNYGYTF
>TRBD1|TRBV9|TRBJ1-1
CASSVAGTGGNTEAFF
>TRBD1|TRBV4-3|TRBJ1-4
CASSSVGGGRGRTNEKLFF
>.|TRBV6-2/TRBV6-3|TRBJ1-6
CASSSPGRESSPLHF
>TRBD1|TRBV28|TRBJ2-7
CASSPAMGQGREQYF
>TRBD1|TRBV7-2|TRBJ1-1
CASSEDRGWIQTEAFF
>.|TRBV10-3|TRBJ2-7
CAISETAYEQYF
>.|TRBV2|TRBJ1-2
CASTLFPGPPRGYTF
>TRBD1|TRBV2|TRBJ1-5
CASQEDRALQPQHF
>.|TRBV9|TRBJ1-5
CASSVAGQGNQPQHF
>.|TRBV19|TRBJ2-5
CASSQDPGRETQYF
>.|TRBV9|TRBJ1-2
CASSLTGSYGYTF
>.|TRBV6-1|TRBJ1-3
CASSEAGGPSGNTIYF
>.|TRBV2|TRBJ1-1
CASSEVQEAFF
>.|TRBV5-1|TRBJ2-3
CASSLEATDTQYF
>.|TRBV3-1/TRBV3-2|TRBJ2-2
CASSQALSANTGELFF
>TRBD1|TRBV11-2|TRBJ1-3
CASSGSQGPWSGNTIYF
>TRBD2|TRBV6-5|TRBJ2-1
CASSLRLAEYNEQFF
>.|TRBV7-9|TRBJ1-5
CASSLATGNSNQPQHF
>.|TRBV5-8|TRBJ2-1
CASSLAYEQFF